This entry is about one T cell receptor (beta chain). V lost 8 bases and J 6 bases, leaving 16 bases between the germline ends. This CDR3 has 13 amino acids. Germline assignment: CDR1 MNHEY and CDR2 SVGAGI. The sample is drawn from a study of blood T cell repertoires in COVID-19. Participants were placed into cohorts based on the clinical history they reported. Assay used: immunoSEQ multiplex PCR; TCRdb lists only in-frame clones, some missing. The sample contains 280,000 or so clones, 70% to 90% of which appear only once. This chain links TRBV6-5 with TRBJ1-2; maybe TRBD1 (6 bases). Sequencing used PBMCs or T cells enriched from blood (not recorded which). The clonotype was recovered from a man aged 25-45 years who had recovered from COVID-19. DNA for the CDR3: TGTGCCAGCGACGTCGGGGGGCTGGATGGCTACACCTTC. It yields the protein CASDVGGLDGYTF.